This T cell receptor (beta chain) was obtained from a study of technical replicates of blood from a handful of donors. Clones were sequenced by immunoSEQ multiplex PCR, and TCRdb holds only the in-frame ones, with some missing. In the table there are more than 80,000 clones, 90% to 97% of which are singletons. Sample: T cells isolated from PBMCs. This sequence originates from a human donor in good health.

The CDR3 region is CASSSLGQPQHF. The CDR3 DNA reads as TGTGCCAGCAGCTCCCTAGGACAGCCCCAGCATTTT. The J gene is TRBJ1-5, the V gene TRBV7-9; D remains ambiguous. The germline V and J ends were trimmed by 4 bases and 7 bases, with 8 bases remaining between them. This CDR3 spans 12 amino acids. Germline loops: CDR1 SEHNR, CDR2 FQNEAQ (reference sequence).